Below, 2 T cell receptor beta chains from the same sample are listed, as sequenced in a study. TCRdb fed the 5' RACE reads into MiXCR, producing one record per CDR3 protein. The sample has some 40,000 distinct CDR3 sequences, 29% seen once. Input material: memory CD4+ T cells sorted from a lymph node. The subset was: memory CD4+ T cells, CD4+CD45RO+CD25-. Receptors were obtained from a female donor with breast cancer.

CDR3 region: CSAREQRNYGYTF. The CDR3 nucleotides are TGCAGTGCTAGGGAACAGCGTAACTATGGCTACACCTTC. The chain is built from TRBV20-1 and TRBJ1-2; no clear D gene. The CDR3 is 13 residues long. V lost 3 bases to trimming and J lost 1 base, with 9 bases between them. CDR1 is DFQATT, CDR2 SNEGSKA, per germline (reference sequence).

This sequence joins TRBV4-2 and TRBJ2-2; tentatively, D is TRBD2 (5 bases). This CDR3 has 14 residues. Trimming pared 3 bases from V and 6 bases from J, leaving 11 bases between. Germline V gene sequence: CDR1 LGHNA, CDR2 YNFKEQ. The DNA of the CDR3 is TGTGCCAGCAGCCACCACCTACTAGCCGGGGAGCTGTTTTTT. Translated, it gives CASSHHLLAGELFF.